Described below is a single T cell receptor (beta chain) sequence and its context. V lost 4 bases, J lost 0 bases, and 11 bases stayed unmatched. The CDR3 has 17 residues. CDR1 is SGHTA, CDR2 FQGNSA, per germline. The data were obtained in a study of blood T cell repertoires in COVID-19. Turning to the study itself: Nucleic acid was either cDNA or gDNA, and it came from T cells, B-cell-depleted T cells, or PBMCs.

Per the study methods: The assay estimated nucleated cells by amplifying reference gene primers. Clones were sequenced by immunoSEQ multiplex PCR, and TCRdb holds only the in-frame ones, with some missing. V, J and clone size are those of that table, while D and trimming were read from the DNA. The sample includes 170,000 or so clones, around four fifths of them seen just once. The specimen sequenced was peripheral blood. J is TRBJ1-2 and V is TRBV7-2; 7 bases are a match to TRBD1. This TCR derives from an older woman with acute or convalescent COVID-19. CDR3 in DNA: TGTGCCAGCAGCTCATCGCGTGGGGACAGTGCTAACTATGGCTACACCTTC. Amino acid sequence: CASSSSRGDSANYGYTF.